The rows below give T cell receptor beta chains drawn from one sample of a study of tumor and adjacent non-tumor tissue in lung cancer. A single record per CDR3 protein comes from TCRdb applying MiXCR to the multiplex PCR reads. The data show 100,000 to 120,000 distinct CDR3 sequences, over 70% seen once. The sequenced sample consisted of lung tumor tissue. These receptors were obtained from a man between 65 and 85 years old with non-small cell lung cancer. Both conserved end residues are trimmed from each CDR3. Fields, in order: clone size, V gene, CDR3 protein. A clone size is listed for some rows: how often the clone was seen (once, few, many), or a class if it is expanded.

clone_size: .
v_call: TRBV12-3/TRBV12-4
cdr3_aa: ASREYRAGNYGYT

clone_size: once
v_call: TRBV20-1
cdr3_aa: STSSPSRDLGGETQY

clone_size: few
v_call: TRBV28
cdr3_aa: ASISNGRAIGNEQF

clone_size: .
v_call: TRBV29-1
cdr3_aa: SIGLAGGWADTQC

clone_size: .
v_call: TRBV4-3
cdr3_aa: ASSHAGGVGQEAQY

clone_size: .
v_call: TRBV29-1
cdr3_aa: SVAAERLEAF

clone_size: .
v_call: TRBV6-6
cdr3_aa: ASTGRGSSPDSQY

clone_size: .
v_call: TRBV11-2
cdr3_aa: ATSPGQYNSPLR

clone_size: .
v_call: TRBV4-2
cdr3_aa: PSSQGQCLYEQY

clone_size: .
v_call: TRBV12-3/TRBV12-4
cdr3_aa: ASSSDQGCT

clone_size: .
v_call: TRBV11-2
cdr3_aa: VSSLTGGTYGYT

clone_size: .
v_call: TRBV5-5
cdr3_aa: ASCYYHQSNYGHT

clone_size: .
v_call: TRBV14
cdr3_aa: ASSIQGPYNERF

clone_size: .
v_call: TRBV11-3
cdr3_aa: GSSLFSIRMNTQAF

clone_size: .
v_call: TRBV14
cdr3_aa: ASSRDRLGLGTDTQY

clone_size: .
v_call: TRBV24-1
cdr3_aa: ASSDSACDEQY

clone_size: .
v_call: TRBV12-5
cdr3_aa: ASGFTTECAYDEKLF

clone_size: once
v_call: TRBV6-2/TRBV6-3
cdr3_aa: ASSWGQGQTGELF

clone_size: .
v_call: TRBV5-6
cdr3_aa: ASTYRLAGDTQY

clone_size: .
v_call: TRBV10-3
cdr3_aa: AISESLENTGELF

clone_size: .
v_call: TRBV29-1
cdr3_aa: SVTHDGYYNEQF

clone_size: .
v_call: TRBV29-1
cdr3_aa: SVGAGAQETQY

clone_size: once
v_call: TRBV12-3/TRBV12-4
cdr3_aa: VSRGKGRNYGYT

clone_size: .
v_call: TRBV4-1
cdr3_aa: ASSQVTTDPWKLL

clone_size: .
v_call: TRBV11-3
cdr3_aa: ANTRTRAFTQAF

clone_size: .
v_call: TRBV7-8
cdr3_aa: GSSLRTSGSISTDTQY

clone_size: .
v_call: TRBV12-3/TRBV12-4
cdr3_aa: ASSFGPINTDTQY

clone_size: .
v_call: TRBV6-2/TRBV6-3
cdr3_aa: ASSPLAGGPQNIQY

clone_size: many
v_call: TRBV20-1
cdr3_aa: RVGGNYGYT

clone_size: .
v_call: TRBV11-1
cdr3_aa: ACSLEDSTSYEQY

clone_size: .
v_call: TRBV5-6
cdr3_aa: ASSAAGIRVVGNIQY

clone_size: .
v_call: TRBV29-1
cdr3_aa: RVFGQGTKSEVF

clone_size: .
v_call: TRBV29-1
cdr3_aa: SAKPYLLTGQDTQY

clone_size: .
v_call: TRBV6-1
cdr3_aa: ASSHATGRLGGKLF

clone_size: .
v_call: TRBV6-6
cdr3_aa: ASSYVAGGTDTQH

clone_size: .
v_call: TRBV28
cdr3_aa: ASSLWPSYYTETF

clone_size: .
v_call: TRBV6-1
cdr3_aa: ASKGVKNIQY

clone_size: many
v_call: TRBV12-3/TRBV12-4
cdr3_aa: ASSLAVSFRGYT

clone_size: .
v_call: TRBV6-5
cdr3_aa: ATGTDYGYT

clone_size: .
v_call: TRBV6-6
cdr3_aa: ASRGEGFIDYGYI

clone_size: medium-sized
v_call: TRBV20-1
cdr3_aa: SASTSGEADTQY

clone_size: .
v_call: TRBV12-3/TRBV12-4
cdr3_aa: TSSFSGGGGTEAF

clone_size: .
v_call: TRBV4-2
cdr3_aa: ASIQGSNVQY

clone_size: .
v_call: TRBV11-3
cdr3_aa: VSSLVGEGPKEQF

clone_size: .
v_call: TRBV12-5
cdr3_aa: VSGLVLSGRTDDQPQH

clone_size: many
v_call: TRBV4-2
cdr3_aa: ASSQAPGSVTDTQY

clone_size: .
v_call: TRBV6-5
cdr3_aa: ASSSPDKLNTEVF

clone_size: .
v_call: TRBV6-5
cdr3_aa: AGSLQGVNTGSCF

clone_size: .
v_call: TRBV6-5
cdr3_aa: ASILDREGGYT

clone_size: .
v_call: TRBV12-3/TRBV12-4
cdr3_aa: ASSTRQGLPRDQY

clone_size: .
v_call: TRBV6-2/TRBV6-3
cdr3_aa: ASSMRQGTNTEAF

clone_size: .
v_call: TRBV5-4
cdr3_aa: ASSFQGEQSGANVLT